This T cell receptor beta chain derives from a study of cytomegalovirus exposure and HLA in healthy donors (dated by TCRdb to between 2016 and 2019). Background on the whole study: According to a later analysis, the 120 or so validation repertoires were produced on the same platform as the 666 repertoires of the first cohort. The study was designed to test whether signatures of past pathogen exposure could be identified by cataloging public T cell receptors. To predict cytomegalovirus infection status, the study brought together high-throughput TCR immunosequencing, statistical association of individual TCRs with disease status, and machine learning. In addition to the first cohort of 650 to 800 subjects, a separate validation cohort of approximately 130 different subjects was used. What the research found in general, with its limitations: The authors suggested that the approach could potentially be extended to other disease states and immunological phenotypes. Three of the identified cytomegalovirus-associated TCR beta chains were confirmed in vitro to be specific for cytomegalovirus antigens. The study gave a list of 150 to 200 TCR beta chains associated with cytomegalovirus. Most TCR sequences were observed very rarely across donors, whereas some public TCRs were present in many individuals. In a later analysis, TCRs clustered in the first cohort were found to also tend to co-occur in the roughly 120 validation repertoires, with around 94% of cluster scores above 0. A later analysis lacked HLA typing for the validation cohort, so it scored co-occurrence in that cohort across all 110 or so repertoires. Cytomegalovirus status was reported to be diagnosed by the classifier with high specificity and sensitivity in both the original and validation cohorts.

Via the germline V gene, CDR1 is SQVTM and CDR2 ANQGSEA. The CDR3 has 16 amino acids, counting the end cysteine and phenylalanine. Only CDR3 DNA is held: 48 bases, read in frame from base 1. Germline trimming: 5 bases from V, 0 bases from J; junction bases outside gene matches: 10. A remark on this clone: There is no known antigen for this receptor. Base qualities were left out, and no much larger clone turns up one base away.

Receptors were amplified or captured by the immunoSEQ multiplex PCR assay. The authors processed their data as follows. A statistical classification framework was developed to diagnose cytomegalovirus status using the catalog of TCR beta chain sequences. TCRdb obtained this table from immuneACCESS and retained in-frame rearrangements with V and J assigned. These tables miss some clones; where compared with another copy, unresolved V genes account for less than half of the shortfall, and the remainder is unexplained. That table furnishes V, J and clone size, whereas the DNA furnished D and trimming. This sample gives some 240,000 clones in total; around 87% of them show up just once. Clones ranked in the top ten supply 1.5% to 2.5% of the sample. Separate from the approximately 700-subject first cohort, the validation cohort of about 130 subjects was the group to which the donors belonged.

This TCR came from a woman aged 18-29 years in good health and CMV-seropositive. Sequencing used PBMCs. Here the chain combines TRBV29-1 and TRBJ2-1, with TRBD2 identical over 7 junction bases. The CDR3 protein: CSVNPTSASSYNEQFF. The sequence in DNA is TGCAGCGTTAACCCAACTAGCGCGAGCTCCTACAATGAGCAGTTCTTC.